This is a list of T cell receptor beta chains from one sample in a study of a mutant IDH1 vaccine in newly diagnosed glioma. This table comes from immunoSEQ multiplex PCR, and its TCRdb copy is limited to in-frame clones, with some not included. The data contain tens of thousands of clones, about four fifths of them seen just once; the ten biggest clones take up around 6.5%. No antigens are known for them. Sequencing used PBMCs, obtained from a glioma patient whose treatment included an IDH1 peptide vaccine. These receptors originate from a woman in her forties with glioma. Some clones in this sample may be carry-over from other donors' samples. CDR3s leave out the opening cysteine and the closing phenylalanine or tryptophan.

v_call,cdr3_aa
TRBV7-2,ASSWDSSFLYEQY
TRBV19,ASSTPITGRGFNEKLF
TRBV10-3,AISGRGYEQY
TRBV5-8,ASSFRDRVGETQY
TRBV5-1,ASSLTTGPYEQY
TRBV25-1,ASSGDSQETQY
TRBV5-1,ASRPGLASYEQY
TRBV7-2,ASSMWGPNGYT
TRBV5-5,ASSLWWGEKLF
TRBV30,AWSAGGVGYT
TRBV7-9,ASSRRDRDAHGYT
TRBV7-9,ATASTSGSSYEQY
TRBV7-9,ASSYQGGTEAF
TRBV5-1,ASSWGKGQVYEQY
TRBV2,ASSEQGGTDTQY
TRBV5-1,ASSPLGTGLSDTQY
TRBV6-5,ASNRGGLGTGELF
TRBV7-9,ASSLGGRAREQY
TRBV4-3,ASSQGAGWTDTQY
TRBV4-1,ASSQDSREQY
TRBV5-4,ASSSTDLLDGYT
TRBV5-4,ASSLYAGNEQF
TRBV30,AWSLDDSYEQY
TRBV5-1,ASSRGQGETQY
TRBV13,ASSNTQTLSDSRHSPLH
TRBV10-3,ATQVTGLNSDEQY
TRBV21-1,ASSKAGGLYPHYGYT
TRBV6-5,ASSYSRGNEQY
TRBV6-5,ASSLQRNQPQH
TRBV5-4,ASSRGQGNTEAF
TRBV7-6,ASSAGPLGSPLH
TRBV6-5,ALQGGRYEQY
TRBV6-5,ASGKTAADGYT
TRBV9,ASSLRGDTGNTIY
TRBV27,ASADTGSTGNTIY
TRBV6-5,ASSSDRDGKNIQY
TRBV9,ASRAQEQGENTEAF
TRBV5-6,ASSPVRSSGNTIY
TRBV7-6,ASSLLGQGRTETQY
TRBV7-2,ASSLLPGANVSNQH
TRBV5-1,ASSLAVQAGANVLT
TRBV19,ATQPTAVLGDTEAF
TRBV4-1,ASSRSTPNTEAF
TRBV7-9,ASSLASARGTAF
TRBV20-1,SAKNTGELF
TRBV27,ASSSRGPGNTEAF
TRBV7-2,ASSPLGQQETQY
TRBV9,ASSPGTAITYNEQF
TRBV7-8,ASSSRGARAIYEQY
TRBV29-1,SVADRVSGEQY
TRBV6-1,ASSERKNRNTIY
TRBV30,AWKVWQYEAF
TRBV28,ASSPPQDRASPLH
TRBV2,ASSEWVNQPQH
TRBV7-2,ASRRLVRETQY
TRBV5-1,ASSFTSGGASETQY
TRBV5-5,ASSLTGGQPQH
TRBV7-9,ASSLAAGTGGKRDTQY
TRBV15,ATSPEGRESVDTQY